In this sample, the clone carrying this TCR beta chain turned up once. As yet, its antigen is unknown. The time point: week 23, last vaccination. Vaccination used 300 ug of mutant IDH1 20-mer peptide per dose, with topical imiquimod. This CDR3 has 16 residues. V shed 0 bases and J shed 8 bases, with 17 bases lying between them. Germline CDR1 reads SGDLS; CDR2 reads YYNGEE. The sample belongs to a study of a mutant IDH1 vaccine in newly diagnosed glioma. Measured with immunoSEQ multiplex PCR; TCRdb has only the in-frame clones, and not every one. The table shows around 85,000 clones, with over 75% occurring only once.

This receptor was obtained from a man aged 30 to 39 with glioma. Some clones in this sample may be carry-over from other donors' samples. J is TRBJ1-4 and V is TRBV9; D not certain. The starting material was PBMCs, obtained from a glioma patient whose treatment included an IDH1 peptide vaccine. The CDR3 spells CASSVGPLIQREKLFF. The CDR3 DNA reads TGTGCCAGCAGCGTAGGCCCCTTGATACAGAGGGAAAAACTGTTTTTT. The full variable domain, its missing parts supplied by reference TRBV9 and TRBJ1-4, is DSGVTQTPKHLITATGQRVTLRCSPRSGDLSVYWYQQSLDQGLQFLIQYYNGEERAKGNILERFSAQQFPDLHSELNLSSLELGDSALYFCASSVGPLIQREKLFFGSGTQLSVL.